The 16 T cell receptor beta chains listed next were all sequenced from one sample in a study of cytomegalovirus exposure and HLA in healthy donors. The PCR employed 60 Vbeta primers together with 13 Jbeta primers. Here immunoSEQ multiplex PCR was the method, and the copy in TCRdb shows in-frame clones only, minus some. Of some 220,000 clones in the sample, roughly 91% were seen once. Sequenced sample: PBMCs. These receptors all stem from a woman aged 18 to 35 in good health and CMV-seronegative.

The gene calls are TRBV5-1 and TRBJ1-1, with TRBD1 matching 7 bases. Germline V gene data show CDR1 as SGHRS and CDR2 as YFSETQ. This CDR3 has 15 residues. Trimming cost V 4 bases and J 1 base; bases outside gene matches: 7. CDR3 bases: TGCGCCAGCAGCCCCCGGACAGGACCGAACACTGAAGCTTTCTTT. This sequence encodes CASSPRTGPNTEAFF.

The rearrangement uses TRBV6-5 and TRBJ1-2; D might be TRBD1 (6 bases). Germline V lookup: CDR1 MNHEY, CDR2 SVGAGI. Trimming pared 8 bases from V and 1 base from J, leaving 14 bases between. The CDR3 sequence is 14 residues long. The CDR3 nucleotides read TGTGCCAGCCGTAGGGGGGGAGGTAACTATGGCTACACCTTC. Translating gives CASRRGGGNYGYTF.

The chain links TRBV27 to TRBJ2-1; 9 positions agree with TRBD2. Germline V gene lookup returns CDR1 MNHEY and CDR2 SMNVEV (reference sequence). With 0 bases clipped from V and 4 bases from J, the junction kept 4 bases outside the gene matches. There are 16 residues in the CDR3. The CDR3 sequence is CASSLSWRGGYNEQFF. DNA for the CDR3: TGTGCCAGCAGTTTATCGTGGCGGGGGGGTTACAATGAGCAGTTCTTC.

The CDR3 bases are TGTGCCAGCAGCTTAGCGAGACATCTTGAAGCTTTCTTT. It codes for CASSLARHLEAFF. V is TRBV7-8 and J is TRBJ1-1; no firm D call. The CDR3 consists of 13 residues. Germline CDR1 and CDR2: SGHVS and FQNEAQ. Trimming pared 0 bases from V and 7 bases from J, leaving 9 bases between.

The rearrangement uses TRBV15 and TRBJ2-7, with TRBD1 identical over 7 bases. V lost 3 bases, J lost 5 bases, and 10 bases stayed unmatched. Germline assignment: CDR1 LNHNV and CDR2 YYDKDF (reference sequence). The CDR3 totals 15 residues. The CDR3 loop is CATSRKTTGIHEQYF. CDR3 bases: TGTGCCACCAGCAGGAAAACGACAGGGATCCACGAGCAGTACTTC.

In this sample, this clone turned up once. The CDR3 DNA follows: TGTGCCAGCAGCTTAGCGCCGTCAACGGCGGGGTACAATGAGCAGTTCTTC. Translated, it gives CASSLAPSTAGYNEQFF. The chain couples TRBV7-2 to TRBJ2-1, with a weak D call TRBD2 (6 bases). The CDR3 is 17 amino acids. Trimming took off 0 bases at V and 4 bases at J, with 16 bases between the two ends. Germline V lookup: CDR1 SGHTA, CDR2 FQGNSA.

The chain employs TRBV9 and TRBJ1-3, with D hard to call. Trimming removed 7 bases from V and 0 bases from J, with 14 bases in between. The CDR3 runs 15 residues. CDR1 and CDR2 (germline): SGDLS, YYNGEE. In DNA, the CDR3 is TGTGCCAGCGGAGTAAAATACGACTCTGGAAACACCATATATTTT. This codes for CASGVKYDSGNTIYF.

V and J are TRBV5-1 and TRBJ2-7; D may be TRBD2 (5 bases). The CDR3 spans 15 residues. V dropped 4 bases and J dropped 0 bases, with 14 bases sitting between them. The germline CDR1 and CDR2 sequences are SGHRS and YFSETQ. CDR3 sequence reads: CASSLRTGSSYEQYF. The DNA of the CDR3 is TGCGCCAGCAGCCTTCGGACGGGAAGCTCCTACGAGCAGTACTTC.

The chain recombines TRBV27 with TRBJ1-2; the match to TRBD1 covers 9 bases. Trimming cost V 4 bases and J 2 bases; bases outside gene matches: 5. CDR3 length: 15 residues. Germline CDR1 MNHEY, CDR2 SMNVEV (reference sequence). The CDR3 loop is CASSSAGTGNYGYTF. CDR3 coding DNA: TGTGCCAGCAGTTCAGCCGGGACAGGGAACTATGGCTACACCTTC.

The chain carries TRBV18 and TRBJ2-2; D is uncertain. Germline CDR1 is KGHSH and CDR2 is LQKENI. The V end lost 3 bases, the J end lost 4 bases, and 9 bases lay between the germline ends. This CDR3 contains 14 residues. The CDR3 nucleotides read TGTGCCAGCTCACCGCTCGCGAGCACCGGGGAGCTGTTTTTT. It codes for CASSPLASTGELFF.

V gene TRBV7-2 combines with J gene TRBJ2-2; 11 bases fit TRBD2. The CDR3 totals 16 residues. Trimming removed 3 bases from V and 5 bases from J; junction bases left unmatched: 5. Germline V lookup: CDR1 SGHTA, CDR2 FQGNSA. This chain's CDR3 is CASSFKTSGATGELFF. The DNA of the CDR3 is TGTGCCAGCAGCTTCAAGACTAGCGGGGCTACCGGGGAGCTGTTTTTT.

The rearrangement uses TRBV5-6 and TRBJ2-7; 7 bases are a match to TRBD1. The CDR3 has 14 residues. In germline, CDR1 is SGHDT, CDR2 YYEEEE. With 4 bases clipped from V and 2 bases from J, the junction kept 6 bases outside the gene matches. CDR3 nucleotide sequence: TGTGCCAGCAGCGTCGGGGACAGCCCCTACGAGCAGTACTTC. It translates to CASSVGDSPYEQYF.

This rearrangement joins TRBV6-4 to TRBJ2-1, with D perhaps TRBD2 (6 bases). The V end lost 1 base, the J end lost 9 bases, and 10 bases lay between the germline ends. CDR1 is MRHNA and CDR2 is SNTAGT in the germline V gene. This CDR3 is 13 amino acids long. CDR3 amino acids: CASSDLLEGEQFF. The CDR3 DNA follows: TGTGCCAGCAGTGACTTGTTGGAGGGTGAGCAGTTCTTC.

The rearrangement uses TRBV7-2 and TRBJ2-3; D is unresolved. The germline gives CDR1 SGHTA, CDR2 FQGNSA. The CDR3 length is 13 residues. The V gene lost 6 bases and the J gene lost 2 bases, with 9 bases spanning the gap. This chain's CDR3 is CASSRLYTDTQYF. CDR3 bases: TGTGCCAGCAGTCGACTTTACACAGATACGCAGTATTTT.

The chain recombines TRBV27 with TRBJ2-7; maybe TRBD2 (6 bases). Germline V gives CDR1 MNHEY, CDR2 SMNVEV (reference sequence). Trimming stripped 4 bases from V and 1 base from J, with 11 bases between. The CDR3 totals 14 residues. For the CDR3, the DNA is TGTGCCAGCAGTTCACTAGCTCTTTCCTACGAGCAGTACTTC. Its protein is CASSSLALSYEQYF.

Only one count was recorded for this clone. The chain joins TRBV11-2 to TRBJ2-3; perhaps TRBD1 as D (6 bases). Germline assignment: CDR1 SGHAT and CDR2 FQNNGV. The V end lost 0 bases, the J end lost 4 bases, and 11 bases lay between the germline ends. The CDR3 has 15 residues. The CDR3 coding sequence is TGTGCCAGCAGCTTAGATCACAGGGCCCCAGATACGCAGTATTTT. It translates to CASSLDHRAPDTQYF.